These 2 T cell receptor beta chains share one sample of origin, sequenced in a study of cytomegalovirus exposure and HLA in healthy donors (TCRdb year 2017). Preparation of the library involved the immunoSEQ multiplex PCR assay. For the multiplex PCR, a mixture combining 60 forward primers for TCR Vbeta segments and 13 reverse primers for TCR Jbeta segments was used. TCRdb retrieved this table from immuneACCESS and kept in-frame rearrangements only. Not all clones are present; in checked studies, unresolved V genes account for under half, and no reason is known for the remainder. In this sample's table one finds about 67,000 clones. About 15% of the sample comes from the top ten. Sequencing input: PBMCs. These receptors were taken from a boy aged 10-17 years in good health and CMV-seronegative.

V usage is TRBV4-1 and J usage is TRBJ2-5, with a possible D match to TRBD1 (6 bases). Trimming removed 1 base at V and 2 bases at J, with 8 bases between. Germline V gene data show CDR1 as MGHRA and CDR2 as YSYEKL. The length of the CDR3 is 14 residues. The CDR3 nucleotides are TGCGCCAGCAGCCAAGTTACAGGGCAAGAGACCCAGTACTTC. Translating gives CASSQVTGQETQYF.

The CDR3 region has the DNA TGTGCCACCCTGACTAGCGGGAAGAGTACGGAGACCCAGTACTTC. Its translation is CATLTSGKSTETQYF. V gene TRBV28 combines with J gene TRBJ2-5; TRBD2 agrees at 11 bases. CDR1 is MDHEN, CDR2 SYDVKM, per germline. V gave up 10 bases and J gave up 5 bases; unmatched junction bases: 12. The CDR3 is 15 amino acids.